This is a list of T cell receptor beta chains from one sample in a study of early T cells in non-severe SARS-CoV-2 infection. From the 5' RACE reads, TCRdb called clonotypes with MiXCR, one entry per CDR3 protein. The repertoire holds approximately 26,000 distinct CDR3 sequences, with about 5% as singletons. The sample consisted of whole blood. Receptors were obtained from an adult who was a healthcare worker with PCR-confirmed SARS-CoV-2 infection or an uninfected control (not recorded which). Each CDR3 is given with its conserved first and last residue. D genes are given only for firm matches. A row's size may be missing; if present it is once, few, many or a size class.

cdr3_length: 15; clone_size: medium-sized; v_call: TRBV2; d_call: TRBD1; j_call: TRBJ2-3; cdr3_aa: CASSEQGASTDTQYF; cdr3_nt: TGTGCCAGCAGTGAACAGGGGGCGTCAACAGATACGCAGTATTTT
cdr3_length: 13; clone_size: medium-sized; v_call: TRBV18; d_call: TRBD1; j_call: TRBJ2-7; cdr3_aa: CASSPTGTYEQYF; cdr3_nt: TGTGCCAGCTCACCGACAGGGACCTACGAGCAGTACTTC
cdr3_length: 15; clone_size: many; v_call: TRBV27; d_call: -; j_call: TRBJ1-4; cdr3_aa: CASRTGPATNEKLFF; cdr3_nt: TGTGCCAGCAGGACAGGCCCGGCAACTAATGAAAAACTGTTTTTT
cdr3_length: 12; clone_size: many; v_call: TRBV29-1; d_call: -; j_call: TRBJ2-5; cdr3_aa: CSVTAGQETQYF; cdr3_nt: TGCAGCGTTACGGCGGGTCAAGAGACCCAGTACTTC
cdr3_length: 14; clone_size: many; v_call: TRBV2; d_call: -; j_call: TRBJ1-2; cdr3_aa: CASILDRNPLGYTF; cdr3_nt: TGTGCCAGCATCCTTGACAGGAACCCCCTCGGCTACACCTTC
cdr3_length: 16; clone_size: many; v_call: TRBV11-2; d_call: TRBD2; j_call: TRBJ2-3; cdr3_aa: CASSLDRAGVADTQYF; cdr3_nt: TGTGCCAGCAGCTTAGATCGAGCGGGAGTGGCAGATACGCAGTATTTT
cdr3_length: 14; clone_size: many; v_call: TRBV6-1; d_call: -; j_call: TRBJ1-1; cdr3_aa: CASRVKGPNTEAFF; cdr3_nt: TGTGCCAGCAGAGTTAAGGGCCCGAACACTGAAGCTTTCTTT
cdr3_length: 15; clone_size: few; v_call: TRBV10-2; d_call: TRBD2; j_call: TRBJ2-1; cdr3_aa: CASSESGRAGNEQFF; cdr3_nt: TGCGCCAGCAGTGAGAGCGGGAGGGCCGGGAATGAGCAGTTCTTC
cdr3_length: 12; clone_size: many; v_call: TRBV7-9; d_call: -; j_call: TRBJ2-1; cdr3_aa: CASSLERGEQFF; cdr3_nt: TGTGCCAGCAGCTTAGAACGGGGTGAGCAGTTCTTC
cdr3_length: 17; clone_size: many; v_call: TRBV7-9; d_call: -; j_call: TRBJ1-1; cdr3_aa: CASSLALSPTSNTEAFF; cdr3_nt: TGTGCCAGCAGCTTAGCGCTGTCGCCTACTTCCAACACTGAAGCTTTCTTT
cdr3_length: 16; clone_size: many; v_call: TRBV7-2; d_call: TRBD2; j_call: TRBJ2-2; cdr3_aa: CASRPVGTSRTGELFF; cdr3_nt: TGTGCCAGCAGACCTGTCGGGACTAGCCGTACCGGGGAGCTGTTTTTT
cdr3_length: 15; clone_size: medium-sized; v_call: TRBV4-2; d_call: TRBD1; j_call: TRBJ1-1; cdr3_aa: CASSPRQGLNTEAFF; cdr3_nt: TGTGCCAGCAGCCCCAGACAGGGGTTGAACACTGAAGCTTTCTTT
cdr3_length: 13; clone_size: -; v_call: TRBV3-1; d_call: -; j_call: TRBJ2-3; cdr3_aa: CASSQDRTDTQYF; cdr3_nt: TGTGCCAGCAGCCAAGATCGCACAGATACGCAGTATTTT